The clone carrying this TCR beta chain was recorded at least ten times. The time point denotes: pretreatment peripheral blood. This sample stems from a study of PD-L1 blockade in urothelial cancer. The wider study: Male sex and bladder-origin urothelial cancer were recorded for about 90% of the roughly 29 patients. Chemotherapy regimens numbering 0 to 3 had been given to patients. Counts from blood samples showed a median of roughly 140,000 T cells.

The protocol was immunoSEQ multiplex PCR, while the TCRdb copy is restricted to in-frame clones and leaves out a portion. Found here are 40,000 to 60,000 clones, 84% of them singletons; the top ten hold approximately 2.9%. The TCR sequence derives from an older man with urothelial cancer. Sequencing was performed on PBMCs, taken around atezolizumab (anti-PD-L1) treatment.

The CDR3 DNA sequence: TGTGCCAGCCACGGGGACAGGGGGCTCACTGAAGCTTTCTTT. Translating it yields CASHGDRGLTEAFF. The chain combines TRBV28 with TRBJ1-1; TRBD1 matches 12 bases. The CDR3 sequence is 14 residues long. V was pared by 8 bases and J by 4 bases, with 5 bases of the junction left unmatched. CDR1 is MDHEN, CDR2 SYDVKM, per germline.